Sequencing of this T cell receptor (beta chain) was carried out in a study of blood T cell repertoires in COVID-19 (dated by TCRdb to about 2020). For the study in its entirety: The collaborator samples originated in the United States, Italy and Spain and spanned the acute and convalescent phases of COVID-19. The prospective study material was composed of cDNA or gDNA derived from T cells, B-cell-depleted T cells, or PBMCs. The dataset comprised deeply sampled blood TCRbeta repertoires from subjects exposed to, actively infected with, or recovered from COVID-19. The repertoires were made available in a free public database intended to serve as a resource for research on the immune response to SARS-CoV-2. The samples were drawn from the first 160 participants of the ongoing ImmuneRACE study and from 1,254 subjects provided by 6 global collaborators. Nearly every sample came with metadata listing a de-identified subject ID, COVID-19 status, age in years and sex. Where available, HLA class I and class II types were obtained from metadata supplied by the sample provider rather than from assay-based typing.

Whole blood was collected in K2EDTA tubes by collaborating institutions according to the institutions' own protocols. For TCRbeta analysis, collaborators shipped samples in one of three forms: frozen whole blood, isolated PBMCs, or DNA extracted from either of those sample types. CDR1 and CDR2 are read off the germline V gene as SGHRS and YFSETQ. V is reduced by 4 bases and J by 0 bases, leaving a spacing of 13 bases between them. The CDR3 numbers 15 residues from cysteine through phenylalanine. The CDR3 DNA has 45 bases and is translated from base 1. Study-level results and caveats: The amount of clinical and demographic metadata varied by source and participant and was provided uncurated.

In its sample, this clone was seen a few times. Its binding antigen is unknown. The sample holds no much larger clone one base away, and base qualities are not on file. The immunoSEQ Assay, a bias-controlled multiplex PCR, was used to amplify TCRbeta CDR3 regions from genomic DNA. Per the original workflow: Nucleated cell counts per sample were estimated from amplification of reference gene primers within the assay. To quantify the absolute abundance of each unique TCRbeta CDR3 rearrangement, sequence reads were collapsed and filtered. For each sample, productive Simpson clonality was calculated as the square root of Simpson's diversity index across productive rearrangements. This is the immuneACCESS table as TCRdb keeps it, with only in-frame sequences that have V and J called. A part of the clones is gone; compared with another copy, unresolved V genes explain less than half, and the rest is unexplained. V and J calls plus clone size are reproduced from that table; the DNA served to infer D and trimming. The sample table lists some 97,000 clones, roughly 86% of them with a count of one. Together, the top ten hold 6.5% of the sample.

The chain uses TRBV5-1 and TRBJ1-1; the D gene is possibly TRBD1, with 6 bases matching. Sequenced input: peripheral blood. This TCR came from a woman aged 60 to 75 with acute or convalescent COVID-19. The nucleotide sequence reads TGCGCCAGCAGCAAATCAGGGGCTGTGAACACTGAAGCTTTCTTT. This sequence encodes CASSKSGAVNTEAFF.